The text below deals with one TCR beta chain. This specimen belongs to a study of blood T cell repertoires in COVID-19. Study information: The cDNA or gDNA used as material had been derived from T cells, B-cell-depleted T cells, or PBMCs.

The CDR3 is made up of 15 amino acids. Germline-derived CDR1 and CDR2 are LGHNA and YNFKEQ. V was trimmed by 0 bases and J by 3 bases, leaving 8 bases between them. Per the study methods: The assay estimated nucleated cells by amplifying reference gene primers. Generated by immunoSEQ multiplex PCR, the TCRdb table keeps only in-frame clones and is missing some. V and J calls and clone size come straight from that table; D and trimming were deduced from the DNA. The sample records around 93,000 clones, around nine tenths being singletons. The sample taken for sequencing was peripheral blood. The chain carries TRBV4-2 and TRBJ1-4; a weak D match, TRBD1 (5 bases). This TCR derives from a human donor in a cohort sampled during active COVID-19. CDR3 loop: CASSQEGGANEKLFF. CDR3 nucleotides: TGTGCCAGCAGCCAAGAGGGGGGTGCTAATGAAAAACTGTTTTTT.